The rows below give T cell receptor beta chains drawn from one sample of a study of STAT5B mutations in CD4+ large granular lymphocyte leukemia. Measured with immunoSEQ multiplex PCR; TCRdb has only the in-frame clones, and not every one. The table has roughly 48,000 clones, about 70% seen once; the top ten hold 1.5%. The sequenced sample consisted of CD4+ T cells from blood buffy coats. The receptors come from a human donor in good health. CDR3s include the opening cysteine and the closing phenylalanine or tryptophan. Fields, in order: D gene, clone size, V gene, J gene, CDR3 DNA, CDR3 protein. The D gene is left open where the match is weak. A clone size is listed for some rows: how often the clone was seen (once, few, many), or a class if it is expanded.

>TRBD2|-|TRBV9|TRBJ2-3
TGTGCCAGCAGCGCCCAACGACTAGCAGGTAGCACAGATACGCAGTATTTT
CASSAQRLAGSTDTQYF
>-|-|TRBV5-1|TRBJ2-1
TGCGCCAGCAGTTTGTTGGATGAGCAGTTCTTC
CASSLLDEQFF
>-|-|TRBV30|TRBJ2-1
TGTGCCTGGAACCTAGGGTTGGTGGATGAGCAGTTCTTC
CAWNLGLVDEQFF
>-|few|TRBV21-1|TRBJ1-3
TGTGCCAGCTCACGGGCCCGCAGGCCTGGAAACACCATATATTTT
CASSRARRPGNTIYF
>-|-|TRBV2|TRBJ2-3
TGTGCCAGCAGTGAATATGGTGCGGGGGCCAATACGCAGTATTTT
CASSEYGAGANTQYF
>TRBD2|-|TRBV5-1|TRBJ2-5
TGCGCCAGCAGCTTGGAACCCGGGGGGGCGGGAGAGACCCAGTACTTC
CASSLEPGGAGETQYF
>-|-|TRBV28|TRBJ1-5
TGTGCCAGCAGTTTCCGTGTATGGCGTAGCAATCAGCCCCAGCATTTT
CASSFRVWRSNQPQHF
>TRBD2|-|TRBV9|TRBJ2-3
TGTGCCAGCAGCGTTTCCGGGACTAGCTACACAGATACGCAGTATTTT
CASSVSGTSYTDTQYF
>-|once|TRBV2|TRBJ2-5
TGTGCCAATGGACGGACCCAAGAGACCCAGTACTTC
CANGRTQETQYF
>-|-|TRBV7-2|TRBJ2-2
TGTGCCCAGAGGGTTGACAGGGCTCCAGCGGGGACGAACACCGGGGAGCTGTTTTTT
CAQRVDRAPAGTNTGELFF
>-|-|TRBV23-1|TRBJ2-5
TGCGCCAGCAGTCCGCGACAGAAGCAAGAGACCCAGTACTTC
CASSPRQKQETQYF
>-|-|TRBV25-1|TRBJ1-4
TGTGCCAGCAGCAAATTTGGGGGTGAAAAACTGTTTTTT
CASSKFGGEKLFF
>-|few|TRBV10-3|TRBJ2-7
TGTGCCATCAGCCCCGGACCTAGAGGGACCTACGAGCAGTACTTC
CAISPGPRGTYEQYF
>TRBD1|-|TRBV7-6|TRBJ2-5
TGTGCCAGCAGTTATCAGGGGGCGCCGTGGGAGACCCAGTACTTC
CASSYQGAPWETQYF
>-|-|TRBV15|TRBJ2-5
TGTGCCACCAGCAGAGAGGTGGCTCCCGGGGCGGGAGAGACCCAGTACTTC
CATSREVAPGAGETQYF
>TRBD2|-|TRBV19|TRBJ2-3
TGTGCCAGTAGTCCTCTCCACGGGGGGGCCACAGATACGCAGTATTTT
CASSPLHGGATDTQYF
>-|-|TRBV9|TRBJ2-5
TGTGCCAGCAGCACGGGACAAGAGGCCCCGGCCCAGTACTTC
CASSTGQEAPAQYF
>-|few|TRBV7-9|TRBJ1-6
TGTGCCAGCAGCCCTGGTGTAGGGGAGGGGCCTGTCAGTTCACCCCTCCACTTT
CASSPGVGEGPVSSPLHF
>-|-|TRBV5-5|TRBJ1-2
TGTGCCAGCAGCTTGCAGGGGATAATGAACTATGGCTACACCTTC
CASSLQGIMNYGYTF
>-|few|TRBV6-6|TRBJ2-7
TGTGCCAGCAGTTACGTTCAGAGACAGACCTACGAGCAGTACTTC
CASSYVQRQTYEQYF
>TRBD1|-|TRBV5-1|TRBJ2-5
TGCGCCAGCAGCCGGGGACAGGGGAGTATAGAGACCCAGTACTTC
CASSRGQGSIETQYF
>-|-|TRBV29-1|TRBJ2-2
TGCAGCGTTACAAGGCAGGGGAACGGGGAGCTGTTTTTT
CSVTRQGNGELFF
>-|-|TRBV5-1|TRBJ1-1
TGCGCCAGCAGCTCGACACTCCTCACTGAAGCTTTCTTT
CASSSTLLTEAFF
>-|-|TRBV9|TRBJ2-2
TGTGCCAGCAGCGTAGATCAGGTCGGCACCGGGGAGCTGTTTTTT
CASSVDQVGTGELFF
>-|-|TRBV6-5|TRBJ1-1
TGTGCCAGCAGTACCTTTGGGGGAATCACTGAAGCTTTCTTT
CASSTFGGITEAFF
>TRBD2|-|TRBV25-1|TRBJ2-3
TGTGCCAGCCGGCCCGGGACTAGCGGGGGAGATACGCAGTATTTT
CASRPGTSGGDTQYF
>TRBD2|-|TRBV5-4|TRBJ2-5
TGTGCCAGCACTCCCGGGACTAGCCAAGAGACCCAGTACTTC
CASTPGTSQETQYF
>TRBD2|-|TRBV7-2|TRBJ2-3
TGTGCCAGCAGCTTCGGGGAGGGGAGCACAGATACGCAGTATTTT
CASSFGEGSTDTQYF
>-|few|TRBV27|TRBJ2-1
TGTGCCAGCAGTTTGAGGGGATCCGAGCGGCTCTTC
CASSLRGSERLF
>TRBD2|-|TRBV5-6|TRBJ2-7
TGTGCCAGCAGCTTGATAGGTCGGGGGGGCCAAGAGCAGTACTTC
CASSLIGRGGQEQYF
>TRBD1|-|TRBV28|TRBJ2-5
TGTGCCAGCAGCCCCGGGACAGACGAAGAGACCCAGTACTTC
CASSPGTDEETQYF
>TRBD1|once|TRBV18|TRBJ2-5
TGTGCCAGCTCATCTGGACAGGGGACCTTAGTGACCCAGTACTTC
CASSSGQGTLVTQYF
>-|few|TRBV6-5|TRBJ1-6
TGTGCCAGCAGTTACAGGGATGGTTCACCCCTCCACTTT
CASSYRDGSPLHF
>-|-|TRBV6-1|TRBJ2-7
TGTGCCAGCAGTGAATCCCCACCACGGGAGCAGTACTTC
CASSESPPREQYF
>-|-|TRBV4-2|TRBJ1-1
TGTGCCAGCAGCCAAGGGTTAGTCGCCCAGGGCACTGAAGCTTTCTTT
CASSQGLVAQGTEAFF